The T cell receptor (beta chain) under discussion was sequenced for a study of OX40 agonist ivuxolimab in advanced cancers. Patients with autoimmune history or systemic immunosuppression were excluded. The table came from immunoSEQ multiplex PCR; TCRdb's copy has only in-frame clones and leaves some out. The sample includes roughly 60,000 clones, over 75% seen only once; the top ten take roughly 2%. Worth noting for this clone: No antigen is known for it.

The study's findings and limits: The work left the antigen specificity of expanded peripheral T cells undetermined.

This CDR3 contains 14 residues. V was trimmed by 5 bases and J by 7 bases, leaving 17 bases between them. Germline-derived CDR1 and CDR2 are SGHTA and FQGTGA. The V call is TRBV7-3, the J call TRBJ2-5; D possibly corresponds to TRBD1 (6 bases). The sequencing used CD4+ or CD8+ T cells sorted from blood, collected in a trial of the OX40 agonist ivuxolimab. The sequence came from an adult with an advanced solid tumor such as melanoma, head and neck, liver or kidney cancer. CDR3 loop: CASSRTALSGTQYF. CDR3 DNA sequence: TGTGCCAGCAGCCGGACAGCCCTCTCAGGGACCCAGTACTTC. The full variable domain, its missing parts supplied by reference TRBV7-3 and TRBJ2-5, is GAGVSQTPSNKVTEKGKYVELRCDPISGHTALYWYRQSLGQGPEFLIYFQGTGAADDSGLPNDRFFAVRPEGSVSTLKIQRTERGDSAVYLCASSRTALSGTQYFGPGTRLLVL.